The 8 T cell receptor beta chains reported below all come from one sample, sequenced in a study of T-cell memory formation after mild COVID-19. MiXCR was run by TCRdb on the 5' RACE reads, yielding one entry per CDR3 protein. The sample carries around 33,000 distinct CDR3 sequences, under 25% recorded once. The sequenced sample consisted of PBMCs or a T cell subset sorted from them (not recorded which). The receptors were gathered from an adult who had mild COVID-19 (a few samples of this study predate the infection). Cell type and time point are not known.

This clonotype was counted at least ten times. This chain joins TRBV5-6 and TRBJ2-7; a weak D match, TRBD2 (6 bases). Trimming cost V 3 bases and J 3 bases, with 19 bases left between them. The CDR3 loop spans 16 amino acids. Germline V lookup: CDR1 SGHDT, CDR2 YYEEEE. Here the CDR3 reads CASSSARGLVVYEQYF. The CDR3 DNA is TGTGCCAGCAGCTCCGCGCGGGGCTTGGTGGTCTACGAGCAGTACTTC.

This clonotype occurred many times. The DNA for the CDR3 is TGTGCCAGCAGACTAGCGATGTTCCGCACAGATACGCAGTATTTT. Amino acid sequence: CASRLAMFRTDTQYF. The gene calls are TRBV6-5 and TRBJ2-3; 7 nucleotides agree with TRBD2. This CDR3 is built from 15 residues. CDR1 and CDR2 (germline): MNHEY, SVGAGI. With 6 bases clipped from V and 1 base from J, the junction kept 7 bases outside the gene matches.

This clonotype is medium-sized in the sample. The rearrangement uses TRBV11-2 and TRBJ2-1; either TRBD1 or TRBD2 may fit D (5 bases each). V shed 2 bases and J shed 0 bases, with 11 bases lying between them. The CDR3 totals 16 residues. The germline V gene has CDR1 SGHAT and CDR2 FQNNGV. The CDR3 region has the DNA TGTGCCAGCAGCTTAAGAGGGGATAGCTCCTACAATGAGCAGTTCTTC. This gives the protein CASSLRGDSSYNEQFF.

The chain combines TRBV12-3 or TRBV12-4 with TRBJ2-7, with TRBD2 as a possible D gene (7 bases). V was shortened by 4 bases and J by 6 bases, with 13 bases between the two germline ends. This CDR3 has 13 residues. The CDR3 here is CASSSQGRGEQYF. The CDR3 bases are TGTGCCAGCAGTTCTCAGGGGAGGGGCGAGCAGTACTTC.

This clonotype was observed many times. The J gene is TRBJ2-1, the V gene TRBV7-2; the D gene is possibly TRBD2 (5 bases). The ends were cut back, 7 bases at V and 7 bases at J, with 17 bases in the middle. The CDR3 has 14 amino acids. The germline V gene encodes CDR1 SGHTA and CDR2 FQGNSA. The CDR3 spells CASTLGERGNEQFF. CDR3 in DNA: TGTGCCAGCACCCTGGGAGAGCGAGGGAATGAGCAGTTCTTC.

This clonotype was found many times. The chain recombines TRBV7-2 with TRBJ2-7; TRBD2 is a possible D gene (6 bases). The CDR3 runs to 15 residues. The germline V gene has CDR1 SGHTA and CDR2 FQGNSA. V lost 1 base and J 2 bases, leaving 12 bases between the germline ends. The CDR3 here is CASSLDGGGAYEQYF. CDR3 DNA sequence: TGTGCCAGCAGCTTAGATGGTGGAGGGGCCTACGAGCAGTACTTC.

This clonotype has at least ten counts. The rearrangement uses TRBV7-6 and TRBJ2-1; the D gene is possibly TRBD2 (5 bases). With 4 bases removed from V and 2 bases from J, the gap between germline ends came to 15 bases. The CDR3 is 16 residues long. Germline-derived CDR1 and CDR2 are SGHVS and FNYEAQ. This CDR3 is CASSSLAFGTYNEQFF. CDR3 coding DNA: TGTGCCAGCAGCTCCTTAGCGTTCGGAACCTACAATGAGCAGTTCTTC. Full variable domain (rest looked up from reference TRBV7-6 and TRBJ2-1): GAGVSQSPRYKVTKRGQDVALRCDPISGHVSLYWYRQALGQGPEFLTYFNYEAQQDKSGLPNDRFSAERPEGSISTLTIQRTEQRDSAMYRCASSSLAFGTYNEQFFGPGTRLTVL.

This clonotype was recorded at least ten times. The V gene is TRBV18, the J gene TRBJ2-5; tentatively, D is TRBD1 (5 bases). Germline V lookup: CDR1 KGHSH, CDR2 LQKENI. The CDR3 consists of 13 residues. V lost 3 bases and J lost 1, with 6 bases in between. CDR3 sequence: CASSPGLQETQYF. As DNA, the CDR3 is TGTGCCAGCTCACCGGGGCTCCAAGAGACCCAGTACTTC. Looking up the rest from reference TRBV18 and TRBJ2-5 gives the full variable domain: NAGVMQNPRHLVRRRGQEARLRCSPMKGHSHVYWYRQLPEEGLKFMVYLQKENIIDESGMPKERFSAEFPKEGPSILRIQQVVRGDSAAYFCASSPGLQETQYFGPGTRLLVL.